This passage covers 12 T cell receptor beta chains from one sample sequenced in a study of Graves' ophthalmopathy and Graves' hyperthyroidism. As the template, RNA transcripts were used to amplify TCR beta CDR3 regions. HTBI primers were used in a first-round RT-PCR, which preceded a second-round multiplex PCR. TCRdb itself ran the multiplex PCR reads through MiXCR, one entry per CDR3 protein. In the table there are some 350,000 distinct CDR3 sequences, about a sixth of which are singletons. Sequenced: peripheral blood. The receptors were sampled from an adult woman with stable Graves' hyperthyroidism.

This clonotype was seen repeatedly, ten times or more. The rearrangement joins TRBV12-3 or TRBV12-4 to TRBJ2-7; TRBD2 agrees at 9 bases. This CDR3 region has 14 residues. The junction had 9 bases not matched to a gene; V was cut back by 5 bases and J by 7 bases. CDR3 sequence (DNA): TGTGCCAGCAGTCCAAGCGATAGCGGGAGTGAGCAGTACTTC. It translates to CASSPSDSGSEQYF.

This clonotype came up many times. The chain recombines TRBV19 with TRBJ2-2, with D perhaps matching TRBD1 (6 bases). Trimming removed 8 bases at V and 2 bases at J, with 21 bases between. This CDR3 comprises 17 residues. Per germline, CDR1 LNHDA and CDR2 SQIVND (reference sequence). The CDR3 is CASGTFEMSRNTGELFF. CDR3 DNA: TGTGCCAGTGGGACATTCGAAATGAGTAGAAACACCGGGGAGCTGTTTTTT.

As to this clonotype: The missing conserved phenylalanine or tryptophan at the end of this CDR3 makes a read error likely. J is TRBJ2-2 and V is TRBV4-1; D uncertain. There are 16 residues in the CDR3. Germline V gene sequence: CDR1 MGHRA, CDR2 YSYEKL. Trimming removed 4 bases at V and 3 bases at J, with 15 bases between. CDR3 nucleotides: TGCGCCAGCAGCCGTACAGTTAATCCTGACACCGGGGAGCTGTTTGTT. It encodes CASSRTVNPDTGELFV.

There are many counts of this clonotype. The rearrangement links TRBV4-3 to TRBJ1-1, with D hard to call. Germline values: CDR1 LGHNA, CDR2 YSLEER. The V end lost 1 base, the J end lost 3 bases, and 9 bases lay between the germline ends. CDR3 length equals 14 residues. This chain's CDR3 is CASSQVDGHTEAFF. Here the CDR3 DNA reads TGCGCCAGCAGCCAAGTTGACGGACACACTGAAGCTTTCTTT.

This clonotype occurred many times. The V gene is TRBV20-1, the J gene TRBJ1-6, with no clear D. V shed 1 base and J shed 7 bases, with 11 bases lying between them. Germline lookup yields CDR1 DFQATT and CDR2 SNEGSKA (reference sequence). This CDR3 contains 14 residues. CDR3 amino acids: CSARASPGNSPLHF. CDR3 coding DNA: TGCAGTGCTAGAGCAAGCCCTGGGAATTCACCCCTCCACTTT.

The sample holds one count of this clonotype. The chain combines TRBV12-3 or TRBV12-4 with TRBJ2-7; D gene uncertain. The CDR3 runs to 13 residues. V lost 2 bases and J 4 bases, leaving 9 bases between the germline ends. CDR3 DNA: TGTGCCAGCAGTTTATCGGCCAATTACGAGCAGTACTTC. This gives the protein CASSLSANYEQYF.

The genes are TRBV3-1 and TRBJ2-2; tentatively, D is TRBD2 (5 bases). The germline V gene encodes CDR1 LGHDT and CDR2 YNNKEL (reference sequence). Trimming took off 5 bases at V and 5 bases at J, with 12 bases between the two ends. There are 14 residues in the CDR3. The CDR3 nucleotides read TGTGCCAGCAGCAAGACACGGGGAACCGGGGAGCTGTTTTTT. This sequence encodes CASSKTRGTGELFF. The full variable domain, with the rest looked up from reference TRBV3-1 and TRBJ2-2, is DTAVSQTPKYLVTQMGNDKSIKCEQNLGHDTMYWYKQDSKKFLKIMFSYNNKELIINETVPNRFSPKSPDKAHLNLHINSLELGDSAVYFCASSKTRGTGELFFGEGSRLTVL.

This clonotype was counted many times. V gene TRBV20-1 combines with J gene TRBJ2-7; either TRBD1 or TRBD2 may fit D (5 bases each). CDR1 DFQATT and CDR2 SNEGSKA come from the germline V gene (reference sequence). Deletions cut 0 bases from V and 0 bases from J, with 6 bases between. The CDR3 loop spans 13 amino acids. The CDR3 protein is CSAREGRSYEQYF. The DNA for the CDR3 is TGCAGTGCTAGAGAGGGACGCTCCTACGAGCAGTACTTC.

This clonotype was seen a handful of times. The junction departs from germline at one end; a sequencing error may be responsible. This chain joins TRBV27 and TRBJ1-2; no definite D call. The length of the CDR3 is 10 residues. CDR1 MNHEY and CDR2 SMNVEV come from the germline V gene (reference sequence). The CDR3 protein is CASRVYSYTF. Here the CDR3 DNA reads TGTGCCAGCAGGGTCTATAGCTACACCTTC.

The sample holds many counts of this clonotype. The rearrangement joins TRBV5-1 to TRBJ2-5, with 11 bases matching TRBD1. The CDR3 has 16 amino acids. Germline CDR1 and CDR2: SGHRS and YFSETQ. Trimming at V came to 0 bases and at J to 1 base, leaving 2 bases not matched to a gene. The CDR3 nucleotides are TGCGCCAGCAGCTTGGCCGGGACAGGGGGCCAAGAGACCCAGTACTTC. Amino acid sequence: CASSLAGTGGQETQYF.

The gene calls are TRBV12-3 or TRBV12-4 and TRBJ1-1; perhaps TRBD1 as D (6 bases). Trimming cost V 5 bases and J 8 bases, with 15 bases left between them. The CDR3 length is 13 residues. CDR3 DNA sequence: TGTGCCAGCAGTCGTACAGGGACCGGGGAAGCTTTCTTT. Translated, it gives CASSRTGTGEAFF.

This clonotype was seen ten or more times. As DNA, the CDR3 is TGTGCCAGCAGCGTGGGCACTGAAGCTTTCTTT. This encodes CASSVGTEAFF. The chain combines TRBV11-2 with TRBJ1-1; unclear D gene. Trimming stripped 5 bases from V and 4 bases from J, with 5 bases between. In germline, CDR1 is SGHAT, CDR2 FQNNGV. This CDR3 is built from 11 residues. Looking up the rest from reference TRBV11-2 and TRBJ1-1 gives the full variable domain: EAGVAQSPRYKIIEKRQSVAFWCNPISGHATLYWYQQILGQGPKLLIQFQNNGVVDDSQLPKDRFSAERLKGVDSTLKIQPAKLEDSAVYLCASSVGTEAFFGQGTRLTVV.